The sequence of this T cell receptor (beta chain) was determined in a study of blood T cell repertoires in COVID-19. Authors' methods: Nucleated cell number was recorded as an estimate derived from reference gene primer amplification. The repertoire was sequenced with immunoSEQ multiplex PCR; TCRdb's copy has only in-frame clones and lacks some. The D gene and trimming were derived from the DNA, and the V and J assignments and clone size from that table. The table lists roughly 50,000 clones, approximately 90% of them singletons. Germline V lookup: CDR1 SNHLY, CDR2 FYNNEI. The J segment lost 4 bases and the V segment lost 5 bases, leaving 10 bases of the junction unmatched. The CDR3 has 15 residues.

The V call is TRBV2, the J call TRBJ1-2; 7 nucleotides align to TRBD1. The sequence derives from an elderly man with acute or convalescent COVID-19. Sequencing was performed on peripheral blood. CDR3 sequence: CASSPPTGVGYGYTF. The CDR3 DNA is TGTGCCAGCAGTCCCCCCACAGGGGTTGGCTATGGCTACACCTTC. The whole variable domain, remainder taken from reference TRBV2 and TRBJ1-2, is EPEVTQTPSHQVTQMGQEVILRCVPISNHLYFYWYRQILGQKVEFLVSFYNNEISEKSEIFDDQFSVERPDGSNFTLKIRSTKLEDSAMYFCASSPPTGVGYGYTFGSGTRLTVV.